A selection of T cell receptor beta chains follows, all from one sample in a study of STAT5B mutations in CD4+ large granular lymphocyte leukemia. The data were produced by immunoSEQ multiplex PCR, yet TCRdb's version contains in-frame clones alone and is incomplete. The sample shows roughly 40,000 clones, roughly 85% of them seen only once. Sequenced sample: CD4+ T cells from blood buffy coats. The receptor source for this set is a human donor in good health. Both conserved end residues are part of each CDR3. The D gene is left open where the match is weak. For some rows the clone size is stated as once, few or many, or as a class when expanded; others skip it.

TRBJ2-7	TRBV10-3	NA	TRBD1	TGTGCCATCAGTGCCACCGGGACAGGGAACTACGAGCAGTACTTC	CAISATGTGNYEQYF
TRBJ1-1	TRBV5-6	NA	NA	TGTGCCAGCAGGGAGAGGGGGAGGAACACTGAAGCTTTCTTT	CASRERGRNTEAFF
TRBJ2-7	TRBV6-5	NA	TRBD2	TGTGCCAGCAGGAGACCGGGACTACACTCCTACGAGCAGTACTTC	CASRRPGLHSYEQYF
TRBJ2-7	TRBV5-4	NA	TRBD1	TGTGCCAGCAATGCAGGGGGCGACGAGCAGTACTTC	CASNAGGDEQYF
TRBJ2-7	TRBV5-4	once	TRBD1	TGTGCCAGCAGCTTGGCTAGGGGGCGCGGTTTCCACGAGCAGTACTTC	CASSLARGRGFHEQYF
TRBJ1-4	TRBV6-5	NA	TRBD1	TGTGCCAGCAGTTACCGCAGGGGGCGAACTAATGAAAAACTGTTTTTT	CASSYRRGRTNEKLFF
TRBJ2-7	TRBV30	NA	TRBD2	TGTGCCTGGAGTGTCGGGGGGGACTCCTACGAGCAGTACTTC	CAWSVGGDSYEQYF
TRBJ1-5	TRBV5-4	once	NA	TGTGCCAGCAGCTTGGCGGGGTTCAATCAGCCCCAGCATTTT	CASSLAGFNQPQHF
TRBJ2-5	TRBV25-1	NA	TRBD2	TGTGCCAGCAGTGAGGGTAGCGGGAGGGAGGCAGAGACCCAGTACTTC	CASSEGSGREAETQYF
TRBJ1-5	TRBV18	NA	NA	TGTGCCAGCTCACCAGGGGAGGGGAACAATCAGCCCCAGCATTTT	CASSPGEGNNQPQHF
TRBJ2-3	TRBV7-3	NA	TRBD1	TGTGCCAGCAGCTCCATGACAGGGCCCCCGGATACGCAGTATTTT	CASSSMTGPPDTQYF
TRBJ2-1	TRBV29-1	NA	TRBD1	TGCAGCGCCCTCGATTTAGGGGGCCGAAGTATGAATGAGCAGTTCTTC	CSALDLGGRSMNEQFF
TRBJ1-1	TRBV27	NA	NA	TGTGCCAGCAGTTTAGTTCGAGGAGCTGAAGCTTTCTTT	CASSLVRGAEAFF
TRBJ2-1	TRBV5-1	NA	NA	TGCGCCAGCAGCTGGAGCGATTCTGCTACCGAGCAGTTCTTC	CASSWSDSATEQFF
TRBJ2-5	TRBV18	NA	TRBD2	TGTGCCAGCTCACCTCGCAGTGGGGGGGTTGGAGAGACCCAGTACTTC	CASSPRSGGVGETQYF
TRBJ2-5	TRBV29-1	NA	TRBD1	TGCAGCGGGGCAGGGACAGGGGGACGAGAGACCCAGTACTTC	CSGAGTGGRETQYF
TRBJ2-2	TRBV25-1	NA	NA	TGTGCCAGCAGTGAACCCATGAGTACGAACACCGGGGAGCTGTTTTTT	CASSEPMSTNTGELFF
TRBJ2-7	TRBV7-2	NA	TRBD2	TGTGCCAGCAGCCCCCCAAGCGGGAGACAAGAGCAGTACTTC	CASSPPSGRQEQYF
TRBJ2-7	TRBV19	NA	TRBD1	TGTGCCAGTAGCCCGACAGGGGGCCCCTACGAGCAGTACTTC	CASSPTGGPYEQYF
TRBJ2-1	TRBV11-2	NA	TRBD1	TGTGCCAGCAGCCCAGGACAGGAGAATGAGCAGTTCTTC	CASSPGQENEQFF
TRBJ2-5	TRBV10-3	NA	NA	TGTGCCATCGCCGTCCAAGAGACCCAGTACTTC	CAIAVQETQYF
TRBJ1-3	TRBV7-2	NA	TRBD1	TGTGCCAGCAGCTCGGGACAGGAGAACACCATATATTTT	CASSSGQENTIYF
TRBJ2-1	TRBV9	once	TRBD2	TGTGCCAGCAACCCTCTCGGACTAGCAGGCAATGAGCAGTTCTTC	CASNPLGLAGNEQFF
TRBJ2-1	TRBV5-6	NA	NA	TGTGCCAGCAGCGGGACGGTTAACAATGAGCAGTTCTTC	CASSGTVNNEQFF
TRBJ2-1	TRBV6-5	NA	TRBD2	TGTGCCAGCAGTAGGCCGGGACTAGCGGGGGAGCAGTTCTTC	CASSRPGLAGEQFF
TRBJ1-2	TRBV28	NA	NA	TGTGCCAGCAGTCCCCCGGGCGCGGTCTATGGCTACACCTTC	CASSPPGAVYGYTF
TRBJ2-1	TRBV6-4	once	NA	TGTGCCAGCAGTGACTCTGGAGGACTCCCTGAGAACTACAATGAGCAGTTCTTC	CASSDSGGLPENYNEQFF
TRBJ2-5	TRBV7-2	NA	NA	TGTGCCAGCAGCTTACCCCCGACCGTCGGGACCCAGTACTTC	CASSLPPTVGTQYF
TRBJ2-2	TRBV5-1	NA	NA	TGCGCCAGCAGCTTACAGGGTTACACCGGGGAGCTGTTTTTT	CASSLQGYTGELFF
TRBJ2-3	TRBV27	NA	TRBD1	TGTGCCAGCAGTGCGACCGGACAGGGAGCCGATACGCAGTATTTT	CASSATGQGADTQYF
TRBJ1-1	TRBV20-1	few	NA	TGCAGTGTGTTCCAGGTAAATCAATGTTTCTTT	CSVFQVNQCFF
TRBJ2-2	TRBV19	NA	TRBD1	TGTGCCAGTAGTATCAGGATGAGACAGGGGCGGCCCGGGGAGCTGTTTTTT	CASSIRMRQGRPGELFF
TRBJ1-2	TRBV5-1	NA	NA	TGCGCCAGCAGCTTGGATTACTATGGCTACACCTTC	CASSLDYYGYTF
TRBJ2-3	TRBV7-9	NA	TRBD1	TGTGCCAGCAGCTTAAGGGGGACAGGGGGAATGAGGTCCACAGATACGCAGTATTTT	CASSLRGTGGMRSTDTQYF